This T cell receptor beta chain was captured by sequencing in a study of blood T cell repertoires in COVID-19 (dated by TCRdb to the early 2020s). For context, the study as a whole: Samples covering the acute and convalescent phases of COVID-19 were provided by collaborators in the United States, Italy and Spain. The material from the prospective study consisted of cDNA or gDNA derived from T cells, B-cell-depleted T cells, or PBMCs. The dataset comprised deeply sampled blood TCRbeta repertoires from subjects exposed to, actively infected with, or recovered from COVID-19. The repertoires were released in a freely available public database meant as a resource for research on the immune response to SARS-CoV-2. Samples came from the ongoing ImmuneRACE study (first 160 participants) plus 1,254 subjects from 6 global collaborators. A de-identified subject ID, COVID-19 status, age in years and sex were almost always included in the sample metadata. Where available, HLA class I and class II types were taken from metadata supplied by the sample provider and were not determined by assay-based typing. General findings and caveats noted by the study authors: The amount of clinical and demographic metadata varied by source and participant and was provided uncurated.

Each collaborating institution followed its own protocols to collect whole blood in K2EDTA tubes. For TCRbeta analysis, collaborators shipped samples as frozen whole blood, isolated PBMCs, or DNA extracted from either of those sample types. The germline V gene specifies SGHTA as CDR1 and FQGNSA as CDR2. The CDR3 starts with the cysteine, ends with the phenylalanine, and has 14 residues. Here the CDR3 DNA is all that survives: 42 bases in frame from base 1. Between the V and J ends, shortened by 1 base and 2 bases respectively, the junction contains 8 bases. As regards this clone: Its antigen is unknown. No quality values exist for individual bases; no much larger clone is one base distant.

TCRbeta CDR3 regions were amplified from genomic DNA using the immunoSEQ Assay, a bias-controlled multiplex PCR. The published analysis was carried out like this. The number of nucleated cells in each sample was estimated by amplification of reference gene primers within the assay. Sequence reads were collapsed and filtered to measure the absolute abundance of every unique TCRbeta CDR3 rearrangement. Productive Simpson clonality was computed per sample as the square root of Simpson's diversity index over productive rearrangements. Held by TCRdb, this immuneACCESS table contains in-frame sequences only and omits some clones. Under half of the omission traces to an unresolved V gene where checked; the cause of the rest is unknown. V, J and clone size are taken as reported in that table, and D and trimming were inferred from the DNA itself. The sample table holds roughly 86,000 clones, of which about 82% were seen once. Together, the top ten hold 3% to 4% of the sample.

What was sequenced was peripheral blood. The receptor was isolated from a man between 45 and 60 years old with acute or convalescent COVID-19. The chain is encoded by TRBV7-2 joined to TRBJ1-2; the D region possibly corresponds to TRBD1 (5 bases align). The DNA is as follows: TGTGCCAGCAGCTTAGATGGGGGGAACTATGGCTACACCTTC. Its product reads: CASSLDGGNYGYTF.